This T cell receptor beta chain is drawn from a study of T cell responses to AZD1222 COVID-19 vaccine. Looking at the study overall: Second-dose groups at about 4 or about 12 weeks were pooled. General study points: No repertoire was sampled before or during the peak T cell response, only after it. Females outnumbered males among donors, who were mostly white British; clonal diversity was possibly underestimated.

This clone was seen only once. What it binds is unknown. Other DNA sequences of this sample code for an identical CDR3. Data came from immunoSEQ multiplex PCR; TCRdb stores just in-frame clones and leaves some out. Of around 80,000 clones listed, over 75% are singletons. The TCR sequence derives from an adult in good health. Sequences were derived from peripheral blood, sampled on day 0 of AZD1222 vaccination.

The CDR3 sequence: CSASRAGVMNTEAFF. CDR3 sequence (DNA): TGCAGTGCTAGTCGGGCAGGGGTTATGAACACTGAAGCTTTCTTT. The rearrangement joins TRBV20-1 to TRBJ1-1; possible D gene TRBD1, 6 bases. V lost 3 bases, J lost 0 bases, and 14 bases lay in between. Germline CDR1 is DFQATT and CDR2 is SNEGSKA (reference sequence). There are 15 residues in the CDR3.